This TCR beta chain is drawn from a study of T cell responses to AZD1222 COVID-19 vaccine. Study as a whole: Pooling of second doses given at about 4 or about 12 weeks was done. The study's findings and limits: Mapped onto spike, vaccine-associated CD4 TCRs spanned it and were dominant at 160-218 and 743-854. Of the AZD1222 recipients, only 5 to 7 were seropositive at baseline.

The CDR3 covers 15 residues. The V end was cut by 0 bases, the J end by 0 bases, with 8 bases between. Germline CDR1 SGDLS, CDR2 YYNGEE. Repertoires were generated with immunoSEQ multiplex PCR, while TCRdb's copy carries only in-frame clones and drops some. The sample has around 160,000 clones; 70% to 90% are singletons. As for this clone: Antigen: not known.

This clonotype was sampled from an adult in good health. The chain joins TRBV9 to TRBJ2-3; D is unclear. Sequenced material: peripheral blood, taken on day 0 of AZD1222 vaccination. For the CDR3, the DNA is TGTGCCAGCAGCGTAGAAGACGCTAGCACAGATACGCAGTATTTT. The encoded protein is CASSVEDASTDTQYF. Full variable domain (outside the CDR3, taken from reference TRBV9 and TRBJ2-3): DSGVTQTPKHLITATGQRVTLRCSPRSGDLSVYWYQQSLDQGLQFLIQYYNGEERAKGNILERFSAQQFPDLHSELNLSSLELGDSALYFCASSVEDASTDTQYFGPGTRLTVL.